The 27 T cell receptor beta chains presented below share a single source sample, sequenced in a study of post-analysis software for immune sequencing data. Overall study results and limits: In patients, five TRBV segments were more frequent than in controls, with TRBV5-6, TRBV5-1 and TRBV20-1 among them.

Tagging with unique molecular identifiers was a feature of the TCR beta cDNA libraries. TCRdb independently ran MiXCR on the PCR reads; one entry per CDR3 protein. The data hold over 700,000 distinct CDR3 sequences, with roughly 27% observed a single time. For these TCRs, the target antigens are not known. Sample: blood. The receptor source for this set is a girl aged 10-17 years with multiple sclerosis.

The table lists this clonotype with many counts. CDR3 bases: TGCAGTGCTCTTAGGGGGGACTACGAGCAGTACTTC. It codes for CSALRGDYEQYF. The rearrangement links TRBV20-1 to TRBJ2-7; D is tentatively TRBD1 or TRBD2 (6 bases each). The CDR3 loop spans 12 amino acids. Trimming took off 5 bases at V and 3 bases at J, with 11 bases between the two ends. The germline V gene has CDR1 DFQATT and CDR2 SNEGSKA (reference sequence).

The chain is built from TRBV4-1 and TRBJ2-7; TRBD1 or TRBD2 may be the D gene (5 bases each). The V end was cut by 3 bases, the J end by 0 bases, with 12 bases between. CDR3 length: 15 amino acids. Germline V gives CDR1 MGHRA, CDR2 YSYEKL. CDR3: CASSHARGPSYEQYF. The CDR3 nucleotides read TGCGCCAGCAGCCACGCTCGGGGACCCTCCTACGAGCAGTACTTC.

The chain recombines TRBV28 with TRBJ1-1; D gene unclear. Per germline, CDR1 MDHEN and CDR2 SYDVKM. V gave up 3 bases and J gave up 1 base, with 9 bases separating them. The CDR3 has 14 residues. The CDR3 coding sequence is TGTGCCAGCAGTTTTCATTATAAGAACACTGAAGCTTTCTTT. Protein sequence: CASSFHYKNTEAFF.

This clonotype appeared many times. The chain joins TRBV7-2 to TRBJ2-5; no clear D gene. V lost 2 bases, J lost 11 bases, and 12 bases lay in between. Germline V lookup: CDR1 SGHTA, CDR2 FQGNSA. The CDR3 runs 12 residues. The CDR3 loop is CASSLLEREQYF. The CDR3 DNA reads TGTGCCAGCAGCTTACTGGAAAGAGAGCAGTACTTC.

The chain couples TRBV4-1 to TRBJ2-6; D may be TRBD1 or TRBD2 (5 bases each). Per germline, CDR1 MGHRA and CDR2 YSYEKL. Trimming took 1 base from V and 4 from J, leaving 11 bases between them. The CDR3 sequence is 16 residues long. The CDR3 loop reads CASSQGSGTGANVLTF. CDR3 bases: TGCGCCAGCAGCCAAGGGTCAGGGACCGGGGCCAACGTCCTGACTTTC.

This clonotype has just one count. The chain couples TRBV4-1 to TRBJ2-5; TRBD1 is a possible D gene (6 bases). The length of the CDR3 is 15 residues. V lost 6 bases and J 5 bases, leaving 19 bases between the germline ends. The germline V gene has CDR1 MGHRA and CDR2 YSYEKL. CDR3 loop: CASSQDSGERETQYF. CDR3 nucleotides: TGCGCCAGCAGTCAGGACAGCGGTGAAAGGGAGACCCAGTACTTC.

The genes are TRBV20-1 and TRBJ2-3; 11 nucleotides agree with TRBD2. This CDR3 is 15 amino acids long. Germline V gene data show CDR1 as DFQATT and CDR2 as SNEGSKA (reference sequence). With 3 bases clipped from V and 0 bases from J, the junction kept 2 bases outside the gene matches. CDR3 sequence: CSARTSGVSTDTQYF. For the CDR3, the DNA is TGCAGTGCTAGGACTAGCGGGGTTAGCACAGATACGCAGTATTTT.

This clonotype was observed a few times. The CDR3 DNA follows: TGCAGCGTGGGACCGGGACCCCCGGTTCCTACGCAGTATTTT. This gives the protein CSVGPGPPVPTQYF. The chain carries TRBV29-1 and TRBJ2-3; D could derive from TRBD1 or TRBD2 (5 bases each). Trimming took 6 bases from V and 8 from J, leaving 21 bases between them. The length of the CDR3 is 14 residues. The germline CDR1 and CDR2 sequences are SQVTM and ANQGSEA.

The table lists this clonotype with a few counts. The chain carries TRBV20-1 and TRBJ2-1; TRBD2 agrees at 8 bases. Germline values: CDR1 DFQATT, CDR2 SNEGSKA (reference sequence). V was pared by 7 bases and J by 6 bases, with 14 bases of the junction left unmatched. The CDR3 extends over 15 amino acids. The CDR3 protein is CSGEGSGSYLNEQFF. CDR3 sequence (DNA): TGCAGTGGGGAGGGAAGCGGGAGTTACCTCAATGAGCAGTTCTTC.

The gene calls are TRBV6-6 and TRBJ2-3; D possibly matches TRBD1 or TRBD2 (6 bases each). Germline CDR1 reads MNHNY; CDR2 reads SVGAGI (reference sequence). The CDR3 has 15 residues. The V gene lost 10 bases and the J gene lost 6 bases, with 23 bases spanning the gap. Here the CDR3 DNA reads TGTGCCACCTTGCCCGGGGGCGTAAGAGGGGATACGCAGTATTTT. Its protein product is CATLPGGVRGDTQYF.

This clonotype has more than one count but fewer than ten. The rearrangement uses TRBV28 and TRBJ1-2; TRBD1 matches 7 bases. The CDR3 extends over 14 amino acids. Germline-derived CDR1 and CDR2 are MDHEN and SYDVKM. Trimming cost V 8 bases and J 4 bases; bases outside gene matches: 10. In DNA, the CDR3 is TGTGCCAGCGGGACCAGGGACAGTCTCTATGGCTACACCTTC. Its translation: CASGTRDSLYGYTF.

This chain connects TRBV20-1 to TRBJ1-6, with TRBD1 matching 8 bases. With V trimmed by 5 bases and J by 10 bases, 7 bases remained unmatched. Germline V gene data show CDR1 as DFQATT and CDR2 as SNEGSKA (reference sequence). The CDR3 has 13 amino acids. CDR3 amino acids: CSASGTGGSPLHF. The DNA for the CDR3 is TGCAGTGCTTCCGGGACAGGAGGCTCACCCCTCCACTTT.

The chain joins TRBV29-1 to TRBJ2-5; D may be TRBD1 (6 bases). CDR3 size: 12 residues. The V end lost 8 bases, the J end lost 2 bases, and 12 bases lay between the germline ends. Germline V gives CDR1 SQVTM, CDR2 ANQGSEA. In nucleotides, the CDR3 is TGCAGCCTCCGGACAGCACAAGAGACCCAGTACTTC. This codes for CSLRTAQETQYF.

This clonotype was seen a handful of times. This sequence joins TRBV28 and TRBJ2-6, with no clear D. Germline CDR1 is MDHEN and CDR2 is SYDVKM. V lost 2 bases and J lost 2, with 7 bases in between. The CDR3 sequence is 15 residues long. The CDR3 region is CASSLIGAGANVLTF. The DNA of the CDR3 is TGTGCCAGCAGTTTAATCGGTGCTGGGGCCAACGTCCTGACTTTC. The full variable domain, rest sourced from reference TRBV28 and TRBJ2-6, is DVKVTQSSRYLVKRTGEKVFLECVQDMDHENMFWYRQDPGLGLRLIYFSYDVKMKEKGDIPEGYSVSREKKERFSLILESASTNQTSMYLCASSLIGAGANVLTFGAGSRLTVL.

In the case of this clonotype: Germline is not matched at one junction end, which may reflect a read error. The V and J genes are TRBV5-1 and TRBJ2-3; D is undetermined. CDR1 and CDR2 (germline): SGHRS, YFSETQ. The CDR3 has 12 amino acids. CDR3 sequence: CVSSFSRDTQYF. The DNA of the CDR3 is TGCGTCAGCAGCTTTTCTCGAGATACGCAGTATTTT.

This clonotype was seen more than once but under ten times. The chain uses TRBV10-2 and TRBJ2-1, with TRBD2 identical over 13 bases. J lost 9 bases, V lost 3 bases, and 2 bases had no gene match. This CDR3 is built from 14 residues. Germline V gene lookup returns CDR1 WSHSY and CDR2 SAAADI. In DNA form, the CDR3 reads TGCGCCAGCAGTGAACTAGCGGGGGGGGGTGAGCAGTTCTTC. Amino acid sequence: CASSELAGGGEQFF.

CDR3 amino acids: CASSTLRTGDFSEAFF. The CDR3 nucleotides read TGCGCCAGCAGCACCCTCCGGACAGGGGACTTTTCGGAAGCTTTCTTT. The V gene is TRBV5-1, the J gene TRBJ1-1, with TRBD1 matching 9 bases. There are 16 residues in the CDR3. Germline CDR1 is SGHRS and CDR2 is YFSETQ. V trimming: 4 bases; J trimming: 8 bases; junction bases outside the gene matches: 15.

The CDR3 nucleotides read TGCAGTGCAACCCTTCTAGCGGGAAAGGGAGAGCAGTACTTC. It is translated as CSATLLAGKGEQYF. The chain employs TRBV20-1 and TRBJ2-7; TRBD2 matches 9 bases. The CDR3 is made up of 14 amino acids. Germline lookup yields CDR1 DFQATT and CDR2 SNEGSKA (reference sequence). The trim removed 6 bases at V and 7 bases at J, leaving 13 bases unmatched.

The V gene is TRBV7-9, the J gene TRBJ1-4, with D hard to call. Germline V gene data show CDR1 as SEHNR and CDR2 as FQNEAQ (reference sequence). CDR3 length equals 13 residues. Trimming removed 4 bases from V and 8 bases from J, with 11 bases in between. The CDR3 loop is CASSSVSKEKLFF. CDR3 DNA sequence: TGTGCCAGCAGCTCCGTTTCGAAGGAAAAACTGTTTTTT.

The V gene is TRBV2, the J gene TRBJ2-1, with no clear D. CDR1 is SNHLY and CDR2 is FYNNEI in the germline V gene. V gave up 8 bases and J gave up 3 bases, with 11 bases separating them. The CDR3 contains 13 residues. CDR3 in amino acids: CASVYEVYNEQFF. The CDR3 DNA follows: TGTGCCAGCGTTTACGAGGTCTACAATGAGCAGTTCTTC.

The chain is built from TRBV28 and TRBJ1-2; D might be TRBD1 (6 bases). This CDR3 spans 17 amino acids. Trimming removed 6 bases from V and 4 bases from J, with 24 bases in between. In germline, CDR1 is MDHEN, CDR2 SYDVKM. The chain's CDR3 is CASSQVPGDGGSYGYTF. CDR3 nucleotides: TGTGCCAGCAGCCAGGTCCCAGGGGATGGTGGGAGCTATGGCTACACCTTC.

The chain has TRBV15 and TRBJ1-1, with no clear D. Germline V CDR1 and CDR2: LNHNV, YYDKDF (reference sequence). The CDR3 is 11 residues long. Trimming pared 0 bases from V and 5 bases from J, leaving 1 base between. CDR3 bases: TGTGCCACCAGCAGAGAAACTGAAGCTTTCTTT. Translated: CATSRETEAFF. Full variable domain (outside the CDR3, taken from reference TRBV15 and TRBJ1-1): DAMVIQNPRYQVTQFGKPVTLSCSQTLNHNVMYWYQQKSSQAPKLLFHYYDKDFNNEADTPDNFQSRRPNTSFCFLDIRSPGLGDTAMYLCATSRETEAFFGQGTRLTVV.

The chain links TRBV10-3 to TRBJ2-2, with 7 nucleotides matching TRBD1. The CDR3 runs to 16 residues. The trim removed 0 bases at V and 3 bases at J, leaving 4 bases unmatched. Looked up from germline, CDR1 is ENHRY and CDR2 is SYGVKD. The CDR3 loop reads CAISESGGVDTGELFF. The CDR3 nucleotides are TGTGCCATCAGTGAGTCAGGGGGCGTTGACACCGGGGAGCTGTTTTTT.

Notes on this clonotype: Germline and junction disagree at one end, which may indicate a read error. V and J are TRBV29-1 and TRBJ1-2, with 8 nucleotides matching TRBD1. Germline V gene data show CDR1 as SQVTM and CDR2 as ANQGSEA. This CDR3 is built from 13 residues. The chain's CDR3 is CSAEHGQGYGHTF. The CDR3 DNA sequence: TGCAGCGCTGAACACGGACAGGGCTATGGCCACACCTTC.

The table lists this clonotype with a few counts. The chain joins TRBV29-1 to TRBJ2-1, with TRBD2 matching 7 bases. The germline gives CDR1 SQVTM, CDR2 ANQGSEA. Losses at the gene ends were 4 bases for V and 5 bases for J; bases not matched to a gene: 5. The length of the CDR3 is 13 residues. The CDR3 here is CSVAPSGDNEQFF. Written as DNA, the CDR3 is TGCAGCGTTGCCCCCAGCGGGGACAATGAGCAGTTCTTC.

CDR3 protein: CASKTSGSHNEQFF. For the CDR3, the DNA is TGTGCCAGCAAAACTAGCGGGAGTCACAATGAGCAGTTCTTC. The V call is TRBV28, the J call TRBJ2-1; 11 nucleotides agree with TRBD2. CDR3 length: 14 amino acids. Trimming at V came to 7 bases and at J to 5 bases, leaving 4 bases not matched to a gene. The germline V gene encodes CDR1 MDHEN and CDR2 SYDVKM.

This clonotype was detected a few times. The chain uses TRBV7-2 and TRBJ1-2; D unclear. CDR1 and CDR2 from the germline V gene are SGHTA and FQGNSA. V shed 5 bases and J shed 5 bases, with 15 bases lying between them. The length of the CDR3 is 14 residues. CDR3 in DNA: TGTGCCAGCAGCCCCCAACGGGGAGGGTATGGCTACACCTTC. Amino acid sequence: CASSPQRGGYGYTF. The full variable domain, its missing parts supplied by reference TRBV7-2 and TRBJ1-2, is GAGVSQSPSNKVTEKGKDVELRCDPISGHTALYWYRQSLGQGLEFLIYFQGNSAPDKSGLPSDRFSAERTGGSVSTLTIQRTQQEDSAVYLCASSPQRGGYGYTFGSGTRLTVV.